One and the same sample provided the 22 T cell receptor beta chains below, sequenced in a study of a mutant IDH1 vaccine in newly diagnosed glioma. Data came from immunoSEQ multiplex PCR; TCRdb stores just in-frame clones and leaves some out. The table has approximately 64,000 clones, around 84% seen once; the top ten hold approximately 9.1%. Time point of the sample: week 11, during vaccination. The content of each vaccine dose was 300 ug of mutant IDH1 20-mer peptide, and topical imiquimod accompanied it. For these receptors, no antigen is known. The sequencing used PBMCs, collected from a glioma patient whose treatment included an IDH1 peptide vaccine. Receptors were obtained from a woman in her fifties or sixties with glioma.

The chain has TRBV15 and TRBJ1-6; no definite D call. Per germline, CDR1 LNHNV and CDR2 YYDKDF (reference sequence). The V end lost 0 bases, the J end lost 7 bases, and 10 bases lay between the germline ends. CDR3 length: 15 amino acids. The chain's CDR3 is CATSRDPERNSPLHF. CDR3 in DNA: TGTGCCACCAGCAGAGATCCGGAGAGGAATTCACCCCTCCACTTT. The variable domain in full, with the rest retrieved from reference TRBV15 and TRBJ1-6, is DAMVIQNPRYQVTQFGKPVTLSCSQTLNHNVMYWYQQKSSQAPKLLFHYYDKDFNNEADTPDNFQSRRPNTSFCFLDIRSPGLGDTAMYLCATSRDPERNSPLHFGNGTRLTVT.

The gene calls are TRBV25-1 and TRBJ2-1; 11 nucleotides agree with TRBD2. The germline V gene encodes CDR1 MGHDK and CDR2 SYGVNS. The CDR3 covers 15 residues. V lost 5 bases and J lost 10; bases outside the gene matches: 10. The CDR3 DNA sequence: TGTGCCAGCAGTTCTCGTAGCGGGGGGGCTGGGGAGCAGTTCTTC. Its translation is CASSSRSGGAGEQFF.

The V gene is TRBV5-4, the J gene TRBJ2-7; perhaps TRBD2 as D (6 bases). CDR3 size: 14 residues. Looked up from germline, CDR1 is SGHNT and CDR2 is YYREEE (reference sequence). Trimming stripped 7 bases from V and 5 bases from J, with 19 bases between. The CDR3 reads CASRDGRGSHEQYF. Written as DNA, the CDR3 is TGTGCCAGCCGCGACGGACGGGGGTCCCACGAGCAGTACTTC.

This clone was seen a single time. The chain links TRBV18 to TRBJ1-1; D is possibly TRBD1 (6 bases). Trimming pared 0 bases from V and 0 bases from J, leaving 14 bases between. Germline-derived CDR1 and CDR2 are KGHSH and LQKENI. The CDR3 covers 17 residues. The CDR3 DNA follows: TGTGCCAGCTCACCACCGGGGGCCGGGGGAATGAACACTGAAGCTTTCTTT. Translation: CASSPPGAGGMNTEAFF.

The chain carries TRBV5-4 and TRBJ1-4; perhaps TRBD1 as D (6 bases). The V gene lost 4 bases and the J gene lost 7 bases, with 17 bases spanning the gap. Germline V gene sequence: CDR1 SGHNT, CDR2 YYREEE (reference sequence). This CDR3 contains 15 residues. CDR3 in amino acids: CASSKPGAESEKLFF. DNA of the CDR3: TGTGCCAGCAGCAAGCCGGGGGCAGAGAGTGAAAAACTGTTTTTT.

CDR3 residues: CASGTGLGNTIYF. CDR3 DNA: TGTGCCAGCGGGACAGGGCTAGGAAACACCATATATTTT. This chain joins TRBV7-2 and TRBJ1-3; TRBD1 agrees at 9 bases. From germline, CDR1 is SGHTA and CDR2 FQGNSA. Trimming took 8 bases from V and 4 from J; bases not matched to a gene: 3. This CDR3 contains 13 residues.

The chain combines TRBV5-6 with TRBJ2-5; tentative D call: TRBD2 (6 bases). There are 14 residues in the CDR3. Germline values: CDR1 SGHDT, CDR2 YYEEEE. Trimming cost V 8 bases and J 5 bases, with 19 bases left between them. The DNA for the CDR3 is TGTGCCAGTTTTACACCGGGACGGGGGGAGACCCAGTACTTC. Protein sequence: CASFTPGRGETQYF.

The rearrangement links TRBV6-1 to TRBJ1-5, with TRBD1 matching 8 bases. Germline trimming cut 8 bases from V and 3 bases from J; bases unmatched to any gene: 15. CDR3 length: 17 residues. Germline assignment: CDR1 MNHNS and CDR2 SASEGT. The CDR3 region has the DNA TGTGCCAGCGGTGCCAGGGGGCGCGAAAATCCCAATCAGCCCCAGCATTTT. As protein: CASGARGRENPNQPQHF.

The J gene is TRBJ2-7, the V gene TRBV2; 7 positions agree with TRBD1. Per germline, CDR1 SNHLY and CDR2 FYNNEI. The CDR3 sequence is 13 residues long. V was pared by 6 bases and J by 4 bases, with 6 bases of the junction left unmatched. Here the CDR3 reads CASRRTGLYEQYF. DNA of the CDR3: TGTGCCAGCAGGAGGACAGGACTGTACGAGCAGTACTTC.

The chain employs TRBV7-8 and TRBJ2-6, with 8 positions matching TRBD1. This CDR3 comprises 17 residues. The trim removed 6 bases at V and 4 bases at J, leaving 11 bases unmatched. The germline gives CDR1 SGHVS, CDR2 FQNEAQ. The CDR3 DNA sequence: TGTGCCAGCAGACAAGGGGCAGGGGGCTCAGGGGCCAACGTCCTGACTTTC. Amino acids: CASRQGAGGSGANVLTF. The variable domain in full, with the rest retrieved from reference TRBV7-8 and TRBJ2-6, is GAGVSQSPRYKVAKRGQDVALRCDPISGHVSLFWYQQALGQGPEFLTYFQNEAQLDKSGLPSDRFFAERPEGSVSTLKIQRTQQEDSAVYLCASRQGAGGSGANVLTFGAGSRLTVL.

This rearrangement joins TRBV28 to TRBJ1-1; no clear D gene. The CDR3 has 14 residues. Trimming shortened V by 2 bases and J by 6 bases, and 13 bases separated the two germline ends. CDR1 MDHEN and CDR2 SYDVKM come from the germline V gene. CDR3 in amino acids: CASSLQPTQSEAFF. CDR3 sequence (DNA): TGTGCCAGCAGTTTACAACCTACTCAGTCTGAAGCTTTCTTT. The whole variable domain, remainder taken from reference TRBV28 and TRBJ1-1, is DVKVTQSSRYLVKRTGEKVFLECVQDMDHENMFWYRQDPGLGLRLIYFSYDVKMKEKGDIPEGYSVSREKKERFSLILESASTNQTSMYLCASSLQPTQSEAFFGQGTRLTVV.

The chain combines TRBV7-2 with TRBJ1-5; D is ambiguous. Trimming shortened V by 4 bases and J by 0 bases, and 10 bases separated the two germline ends. The germline CDR1 and CDR2 sequences are SGHTA and FQGNSA. CDR3 length: 15 amino acids. CDR3 amino acids: CASSSQAISNQPQHF. In DNA form, the CDR3 reads TGTGCCAGCAGCTCGCAGGCGATTAGCAATCAGCCCCAGCATTTT. Variable domain in full (rest from reference TRBV7-2 and TRBJ1-5): GAGVSQSPSNKVTEKGKDVELRCDPISGHTALYWYRQSLGQGLEFLIYFQGNSAPDKSGLPSDRFSAERTGGSVSTLTIQRTQQEDSAVYLCASSSQAISNQPQHFGDGTRLSIL.

V is TRBV9 and J is TRBJ2-3; no clear D. Germline CDR1 and CDR2: SGDLS and YYNGEE. This CDR3 region has 16 residues. Deletions cut 0 bases from V and 4 bases from J, with 15 bases between. The DNA of the CDR3 is TGTGCCAGCAGCGTAGGGATGGCTAGTTCAGCAGATACGCAGTATTTT. Translating it yields CASSVGMASSADTQYF.

The chain employs TRBV4-2 and TRBJ1-1, with TRBD1 matching over 9 bases. J gave up 0 bases and V 3 bases, and 11 bases lay outside the gene matches. Germline CDR1 and CDR2: LGHNA and YNFKEQ. This CDR3 has 18 residues. The DNA for the CDR3 is TGTGCCAGCAGCCACAAAGCCGGGACAGGGACCATGAACACTGAAGCTTTCTTT. It specifies CASSHKAGTGTMNTEAFF.

The genes are TRBV4-1 and TRBJ1-1; D possibly corresponds to TRBD1 (5 bases). This CDR3 spans 14 amino acids. Germline V CDR1 and CDR2: MGHRA, YSYEKL. Trimming removed 3 bases at V and 6 bases at J, with 14 bases between. CDR3 loop: CASSQPGGVAEAFF. The CDR3 DNA reads as TGCGCCAGCAGCCAGCCGGGGGGGGTGGCTGAAGCTTTCTTT.

The chain combines TRBV19 with TRBJ1-1; D is unclear. This CDR3 is 14 amino acids long. The ends were cut back, 6 bases at V and 0 bases at J, with 11 bases in the middle. The germline V gene encodes CDR1 LNHDA and CDR2 SQIVND (reference sequence). CDR3: CASRPPGVNTEAFF. The CDR3 DNA follows: TGTGCCAGTAGGCCTCCCGGGGTGAACACTGAAGCTTTCTTT.

This clone was picked up one time. This rearrangement joins TRBV5-1 to TRBJ2-7; D might be TRBD2 (6 bases). The CDR3 consists of 15 residues. Trimming took off 0 bases at V and 5 bases at J, with 15 bases between the two ends. Germline V gene lookup returns CDR1 SGHRS and CDR2 YFSETQ. CDR3 residues: CASSLVWGERDEQYF. In nucleotides, the CDR3 is TGCGCCAGCAGCTTGGTATGGGGGGAGCGGGACGAGCAGTACTTC.

The chain employs TRBV25-1 and TRBJ1-1; weak D call: TRBD1 (6 bases). Germline lookup yields CDR1 MGHDK and CDR2 SYGVNS. CDR3 length: 14 residues. V lost 1 base and J 8 bases, leaving 14 bases between the germline ends. The CDR3 DNA is TGTGCCAGCAGTGAATCGGGGGGCTCCTTCGAAGCTTTCTTT. Encoded protein: CASSESGGSFEAFF.

The chain couples TRBV7-2 to TRBJ1-2; no clear D. V was clipped by 5 bases and J by 2 bases, with 12 bases between them. Per germline, CDR1 SGHTA and CDR2 FQGNSA. CDR3 length: 14 residues. The CDR3 DNA sequence: TGTGCCAGCAGCCCCTCGGCGGAGAACTATGGCTACACCTTC. Translated, it gives CASSPSAENYGYTF.

About this clone itself: The same CDR3 also results from other DNA sequences found in this sample. The chain links TRBV29-1 to TRBJ2-1; TRBD1 aligns across 9 bases. J gave up 7 bases and V 6 bases, and 4 bases lay outside the gene matches. Germline V gene data show CDR1 as SQVTM and CDR2 as ANQGSEA. This CDR3 has 12 amino acids. The CDR3 coding sequence is TGCAGCGTGGGACAGGGTGGAAATGAGCAGTTCTTC. Translation gives CSVGQGGNEQFF.

The count of this clone is one. The genes are TRBV2 and TRBJ2-4; D perhaps matches TRBD1 (5 bases). Trimming pared 8 bases from V and 2 bases from J, leaving 10 bases between. The CDR3 runs 13 residues. The V gene's germline CDR1 is SNHLY and CDR2 FYNNEI. The CDR3 coding sequence is TGTGCCAGCTCAGGGAATACCAAAAACATTCAGTACTTC. Its translation is CASSGNTKNIQYF. Together with reference TRBV2 and TRBJ2-4, the CDR3 gives the full variable domain: EPEVTQTPSHQVTQMGQEVILRCVPISNHLYFYWYRQILGQKVEFLVSFYNNEISEKSEIFDDQFSVERPDGSNFTLKIRSTKLEDSAMYFCASSGNTKNIQYFGAGTRLSVL.

The chain has TRBV12-5 and TRBJ2-2; possibly TRBD1 or TRBD2 for D (5 bases each). V lost 7 bases to trimming and J lost 6 bases, with 18 bases between them. CDR1 is LGHNT and CDR2 is FRNRAP in the germline V gene. There are 15 residues in the CDR3. The DNA for the CDR3 is TGTGCTAGTGACTCTCCAGGGAGAAGGGCCGGGGAGCTGTTTTTT. Translation: CASDSPGRRAGELFF.